This is a list of T cell receptor beta chains from one sample in a study of T cell responses to AZD1222 COVID-19 vaccine. Using immunoSEQ multiplex PCR, the repertoire was profiled, and TCRdb retains in-frame clones only, with some absent. The data contain some 150,000 clones, approximately 85% of them seen just once; the ten biggest clones take up around 8%. Specimen: peripheral blood, collected 28 days after the second dose of the MenACWY control vaccine. These TCRs come from an adult who received the MenACWY meningococcal vaccine as a control. Each CDR3 is given with its conserved first and last residue. A D gene is named only where the DNA matches it firmly. Clone size is given for some rows only: seen once, a few or many times, or a class if the clone is expanded.

. | TRBJ1-2 | . | TRBV5-1 | TGCGCCAGCAGCTTGAGCCCCGCGATGTTATCTGGCTACACCTTC | CASSLSPAMLSGYTF
. | TRBJ2-3 | TRBD2 | TRBV19 | TGTGCCAGTAGTAAATCGGGACAAGGAATACTAGCGGGGGGGCTCGATACGCAGTATTTT | CASSKSGQGILAGGLDTQYF
. | TRBJ2-1 | TRBD2 | TRBV15 | TGTGCCACCAGCAGAGATCGTTCTAGCGGAAGTGTATACAATGAGCAGTTCTTC | CATSRDRSSGSVYNEQFF
few | TRBJ1-2 | TRBD1 | TRBV7-9 | TGTGCCAGCAGCCCAGGGGGTCCTCAGGGCCTTTATGGCTACACCTTC | CASSPGGPQGLYGYTF
. | TRBJ1-1 | . | TRBV7-9 | TGTGCCAGTATCCCCACAGGGTTTCGGACTGAAGCTTTCTTT | CASIPTGFRTEAFF
. | TRBJ2-1 | TRBD2 | TRBV19 | TGTGCCAGTAGTATTGTCCTAGCGGGAGTTTCCTACAATGAGCAGTTCTTC | CASSIVLAGVSYNEQFF
. | TRBJ2-1 | TRBD2 | TRBV24-1 | TGTGCCACCAGTGATCAGTTAGCGGGAGGGGGGAATGAGCAGTTCTTC | CATSDQLAGGGNEQFF
. | TRBJ2-1 | . | TRBV7-2 | TGTGCCAGCAGCTCCAGTGCTGGGGCAGTGCAGTTCTTC | CASSSSAGAVQFF
. | TRBJ1-1 | . | TRBV4-2 | TGTGCCAGCAGCCAAGATGGCGGGGGGTCTACAGGAGCTTTCTTT | CASSQDGGGSTGAFF
. | TRBJ2-7 | . | TRBV9 | TGTGCCAGCAGCGCGTGGGGCAGCTCCTACGAGCAGTACTTC | CASSAWGSSYEQYF
. | TRBJ1-1 | . | TRBV7-9 | TGTGCCAGCAGTGGGCAGGGGTCGAACACTGAAGCTTTCTTT | CASSGQGSNTEAFF
. | TRBJ2-1 | . | TRBV10-2 | TGCGCCAGCGGGACATTGAATGAGCAGTTCTTC | CASGTLNEQFF
. | TRBJ1-1 | TRBD1 | TRBV11-1 | TGTGCCAGCAGCCCGGGACAGCTCAACACTGAAGCTTTCTTT | CASSPGQLNTEAFF
. | TRBJ2-1 | TRBD2 | TRBV18 | TGTGCCAGCTCACCCAGTCAGCGGGGGGCCAGTGAGCAGTTCTTC | CASSPSQRGASEQFF
. | TRBJ2-7 | TRBD2 | TRBV24-1 | TGTGCCACCAGTGATTTGCTAGCGGGAGACGAGCAGTACTTC | CATSDLLAGDEQYF
. | TRBJ1-4 | . | TRBV15 | TGTGCCACCACCGTCGGACAGCCGAATGAAAAACTGTTTTTT | CATTVGQPNEKLFF
. | TRBJ1-5 | . | TRBV7-8 | TGTGCCAGCAGCCCATCGGGGCAGCCCCAGCATTTT | CASSPSGQPQHF
. | TRBJ1-2 | . | TRBV7-9 | TGTGCCAGCAGCTTTAAGGGTTACTATGGCTACACCTTC | CASSFKGYYGYTF
. | TRBJ1-6 | TRBD1 | TRBV6-4 | TGTGCCAGCAGTGACTCGTGGACAGGGGGTTCACCCCTCCACTTT | CASSDSWTGGSPLHF
. | TRBJ2-1 | . | TRBV5-1 | TGCGCCAGCAGCTTGGACGTGAACAATGAGCAGTTCTTC | CASSLDVNNEQFF
. | TRBJ2-3 | TRBD2 | TRBV6-4 | TGTGCCAGCAGTGTGGGAGCGGGGGCGTCAGATACGCAGTATTTT | CASSVGAGASDTQYF
. | TRBJ2-3 | . | TRBV7-8 | TGTGCCAGCAGTCCTACTAACACTGCAGATACGCAGTATTTT | CASSPTNTADTQYF
. | TRBJ2-2 | . | TRBV7-2 | TGTGCCAGCAGCCCGCAGGTGTGGGGAGTCGGGACCGGGGAGCTGTTTTTT | CASSPQVWGVGTGELFF
. | TRBJ2-5 | TRBD1 | TRBV7-8 | TGTGCCAGCAGCGAGGGGGCCGAAGGGGCCCAGTACTTC | CASSEGAEGAQYF
. | TRBJ1-1 | . | TRBV29-1 | TGCAGCGTTGCTTTGGGGGTGTATACTGAAGCTTTCTTT | CSVALGVYTEAFF
. | TRBJ1-2 | TRBD1 | TRBV29-1 | TGCAGCGTTGACATGACAGGGCCTAACTATGGCTACACCTTC | CSVDMTGPNYGYTF
. | TRBJ1-2 | TRBD1 | TRBV5-4 | TGTGCCAGCAGTTTGGACAGGGTTGATGGCTACACCTTC | CASSLDRVDGYTF
few | TRBJ2-2 | . | TRBV14 | TGTGCCAGCAGCCAAGATTGGTGGAACACCGGGGAGCTGTTTTTT | CASSQDWWNTGELFF
. | TRBJ2-5 | . | TRBV24-1 | TGTGCCACCAGTGAAGCAGGGAGAGAGACCCAGTACTTC | CATSEAGRETQYF
. | TRBJ1-2 | . | TRBV2 | TGTGCCAGCAGTACAACACTTTCTAGAGGCTACACCTTC | CASSTTLSRGYTF
once | TRBJ1-2 | . | TRBV19 | TGTGCCAGCGGGGTATTCTATGGCTACACCTTC | CASGVFYGYTF
. | TRBJ2-1 | TRBD2 | TRBV5-6 | TGTGCCAGCAGTTCGACTAGCGGGAAGCCCCTCTCCTACAATGAGCAGTTCTTC | CASSSTSGKPLSYNEQFF
. | TRBJ1-6 | . | TRBV7-3 | TGTGCCAGCAGCTTAACGCCACAGGGCAAGGGATCTTTAAGAGGTTCACCCCTCCACTTT | CASSLTPQGKGSLRGSPLHF
. | TRBJ1-5 | . | TRBV29-1 | TGCAGCGTTGCCCTGGGGGTGGATAGCAATCAGCCCCAGCATTTT | CSVALGVDSNQPQHF
. | TRBJ1-2 | . | TRBV13 | TGTGCCAGCAGCTTAGGGGCCGGGCAGGACACCTATGGCTACACCTTC | CASSLGAGQDTYGYTF